The clone carrying this TCR beta chain was observed a single time. Antigen unknown. Trimming took off 2 bases at V and 2 bases at J, with 4 bases between the two ends. This CDR3 is 13 amino acids long. Per the germline V gene, CDR1 is ENHRY and CDR2 is SYGVKD. These data originate in a study of T cells in Graves' hyperthyroidism and ophthalmopathy. Study observations and caveats: Most thyroid clonotypes expanded above 0.001 were also detected in blood. The model forecast ophthalmopathy, anticipating it by a median approximately 7 months before onset.

It was RNA transcripts that yielded the amplified TCR beta CDR3 regions. Primed by the HTBI set, a first-round RT-PCR was run on the TCR CDR3. TCRdb itself ran the multiplex PCR reads through MiXCR, one entry per CDR3 protein. The table records 25,000 to 30,000 distinct CDR3 sequences, roughly 45% of them present only once. The sample consisted of blood. This chain links TRBV10-3 with TRBJ2-1; no firm D call. The TCR comes from a woman in her twenties or thirties with Graves' hyperthyroidism. This CDR3 reads CAISEPPYNEQFF. CDR3 in DNA: TGTGCCATCAGTGAGCCTCCCTACAATGAGCAGTTCTTC.